This passage covers 9 T cell receptor beta chains from one sample sequenced in a study of molecular identifiers for immune sequencing clone quantification. TCRdb recomputed calls from the PCR reads with MiXCR, one row per CDR3 protein. The sample has some 41,000 distinct CDR3 sequences; more than 20% are singletons. Sequencing input: naive CD8+ T cells from blood, with Jurkat cell RNA spiked in. The subset: FACS-sorted CD8+CD4-CCR7+CD45RA+ naive T cells. Receptors originate from a human donor in good health. Some libraries in this study had Jurkat cell RNA spiked in.

With regard to this clonotype: A much more abundant neighbour one base away suggests this may be a read error. This chain connects TRBV11-2 to TRBJ2-1, with TRBD2 matching over 9 bases. The trim removed 5 bases at V and 8 bases at J, leaving 10 bases unmatched. This CDR3 spans 15 amino acids. Germline lookup yields CDR1 SGHAT and CDR2 FQNNGV. CDR3 nucleotide sequence: TGTGCCAGCAGCGGGGGACTAGCTGACGGGTATGAGCAGTTCTTC. It specifies CASSGGLADGYEQFF. The entire variable domain, with the rest obtained from reference TRBV11-2 and TRBJ2-1, is as follows: EAGVAQSPRYKIIEKRQSVAFWCNPISGHATLYWYQQILGQGPKLLIQFQNNGVVDDSQLPKDRFSAERLKGVDSTLKIQPAKLEDSAVYLCASSGGLADGYEQFFGPGTRLTVL.

J is TRBJ1-1 and V is TRBV5-6; no clear D gene. V lost 2 bases and J 4 bases, leaving 3 bases between the germline ends. The CDR3 is 11 amino acids. Germline assignment: CDR1 SGHDT and CDR2 YYEEEE. The CDR3 coding sequence is TGTGCCAGCAGCTTCTCCACTGAAGCTTTCTTT. As protein: CASSFSTEAFF.

About this clonotype itself: At one end the junction does not follow the germline gene, possibly because of a read error. The chain employs TRBV29-1 and TRBJ2-1; D might be TRBD2 (7 bases). The V gene's germline CDR1 is SQVTM and CDR2 ANQGSEA. The CDR3 extends over 10 amino acids. CDR3 in amino acids: CSGGGNEQVF. CDR3 bases: TGCAGCGGGGGGGGCAATGAGCAGGTCTTC.

The table lists this clonotype with a few counts. A read error may be the cause here, since a much bigger clone is one base away. V gene TRBV28 combines with J gene TRBJ2-3; TRBD2 matches 10 bases. With 4 bases clipped from V and 5 bases from J, the junction kept 27 bases outside the gene matches. The length of the CDR3 is 22 residues. Germline V gene data show CDR1 as MDHEN and CDR2 as SYDVKM. The chain's CDR3 is CASSYSLGKRRSAGGPLDTQYF. DNA of the CDR3: TGTGCCAGCAGTTACAGCCTCGGGAAAAGACGATCAGCGGGAGGGCCGTTAGATACGCAGTATTTT.

At least ten counts were recorded for this clonotype. This chain links TRBV6-5 with TRBJ2-7; D unresolved. Per the germline V gene, CDR1 is MNHEY and CDR2 is SVGAGI. The CDR3 runs to 13 residues. The V gene lost 2 bases and the J gene lost 2 bases, with 7 bases spanning the gap. The CDR3 sequence is CASSYGQTYEQYF. The CDR3 DNA reads as TGTGCCAGCAGTTACGGGCAGACCTACGAGCAGTACTTC.

A word on this clonotype: A much larger clone lies one base from this, so it may be a read error. The V and J genes are TRBV13 and TRBJ2-1, with TRBD2 matching 8 bases. Germline V gene data show CDR1 as PRHDT and CDR2 as FYEKMQ (reference sequence). This CDR3 region has 20 residues. The CDR3 loop reads CASSFPDPGRSGGLYDEQFF. CDR3 nucleotides: TGTGCCAGCAGCTTCCCAGACCCAGGACGAAGCGGGGGTCTCTACGATGAGCAGTTCTTC.

The chain combines TRBV7-2 with TRBJ2-3; 8 bases are shared with TRBD2. V lost 3 bases to trimming and J lost 8 bases; unmatched junction nucleotides: 13. Germline-derived CDR1 and CDR2 are SGHTA and FQGNSA. This CDR3 is built from 16 residues. As DNA, the CDR3 is TGTGCCAGCAGCTTGTTATCGGCGGGAGGCACCGGTACGCAGTATTTT. Translation gives CASSLLSAGGTGTQYF.

Regarding this clonotype: A much larger clone differs from this one at a single base, so this may be a read error. The V call is TRBV30, the J call TRBJ1-3; D not certain. The CDR3 consists of 11 residues. Germline-derived CDR1 and CDR2 are GTSNPN and SVGIG (reference sequence). The V end was cut by 0 bases, the J end by 9 bases, with 6 bases between. This CDR3 is CAWSVRSTIYF. DNA of the CDR3: TGTGCCTGGAGTGTACGAAGCACCATATATTTT.

This clonotype has only a few counts. This chain links TRBV7-6 with TRBJ2-7; TRBD1 might be the D (6 bases). This CDR3 region has 13 residues. V lost 0 bases and J 5 bases, leaving 8 bases between the germline ends. Germline CDR1 and CDR2: SGHVS and FNYEAQ. The DNA for the CDR3 is TGTGCCAGCAGCTTAGCACAGGGAAACGAGCAGTACTTC. Its protein product is CASSLAQGNEQYF. Drawing the rest from reference TRBV7-6 and TRBJ2-7, the complete variable domain is GAGVSQSPRYKVTKRGQDVALRCDPISGHVSLYWYRQALGQGPEFLTYFNYEAQQDKSGLPNDRFSAERPEGSISTLTIQRTEQRDSAMYRCASSLAQGNEQYFGPGTRLTVT.